The next 23 T cell receptor beta chains were all read from a single sample in a study of T cells in Graves' hyperthyroidism and ophthalmopathy. RNA transcripts yielded amplified TCR beta CDR3 regions. The primer set for the first-round RT-PCR of the TCR CDR3 was HTBI. TCRdb ran MiXCR on the multiplex PCR reads and lists one entry per CDR3 protein. The sample shows roughly 300,000 distinct CDR3 sequences, approximately 15% of them seen only once. The source material was blood. The receptors were sampled from a woman between 25 and 40 years old with Graves' hyperthyroidism.

V usage is TRBV18 and J usage is TRBJ1-3; D is unclear. The germline V and J ends were trimmed by 3 bases and 2 bases, with 11 bases remaining between them. There are 15 residues in the CDR3. Germline assignment: CDR1 KGHSH and CDR2 LQKENI. DNA for the CDR3: TGTGCCAGCTCACCCATCACGGCGGCTGGAAACACCATATATTTT. Translating gives CASSPITAAGNTIYF.

This clonotype was observed a few times. The genes are TRBV18 and TRBJ2-2, with D uncertain. The CDR3 is made up of 17 amino acids. V was clipped by 2 bases and J by 1 base, with 14 bases between them. Germline CDR1 and CDR2: KGHSH and LQKENI. CDR3 nucleotides: TGTGCCAGCTCACCAACAGACCCATGGATGAACACCGGGGAGCTGTTTTTT. The encoded protein is CASSPTDPWMNTGELFF.

The chain combines TRBV7-2 with TRBJ2-3; D is possibly TRBD2 (6 bases). CDR1 and CDR2 from the germline V gene are SGHTA and FQGNSA. The V and J ends lost 1 base and 2 bases respectively, with 16 bases between them. This CDR3 region has 17 residues. CDR3 residues: CASSLVRSSASTDTQYF. In nucleotides, the CDR3 is TGTGCCAGCAGCTTAGTTCGTTCTAGCGCTTCCACAGATACGCAGTATTTT.

Remarks on this clonotype: A much larger clone differs by one base, so this may be a read error. V and J are TRBV7-8 and TRBJ1-1, with a possible D match to TRBD1 (6 bases). Germline V gives CDR1 SGHVS, CDR2 FQNEAQ. This CDR3 is 16 amino acids long. Written as DNA, the CDR3 is TGTGCCAGCAGCGTCACCCACCAGGGGATCGGCACTGAAGCTTTGTTT. Amino acid sequence: CASSVTHQGIGTEALF.

This clonotype showed up many times. The rearrangement links TRBV27 to TRBJ2-7; a weak D match, TRBD2 (6 bases). Trimming took 6 bases from V and 2 from J, leaving 17 bases between them. The CDR3 is made up of 15 amino acids. Germline V gene data show CDR1 as MNHEY and CDR2 as SMNVEV (reference sequence). CDR3 nucleotides: TGTGCCAGCAGCATGACCGGGACTCCAGCCTACGAGCAGTACTTC. It codes for CASSMTGTPAYEQYF.

The CDR3 DNA follows: TGTGCCACCGGCTTCGGCGAGACCCAGTACTTC. It codes for CATGFGETQYF. This chain uses TRBV24-1 with TRBJ2-5; no firm D call. Germline CDR1 and CDR2: KGHDR and SFDVKD. The CDR3 spans 11 residues. The V gene lost 9 bases and the J gene lost 5 bases, with 9 bases spanning the gap.

V gene TRBV27 combines with J gene TRBJ1-2, with D perhaps TRBD1 (5 bases). There are 15 residues in the CDR3. Looked up from germline, CDR1 is MNHEY and CDR2 is SMNVEV (reference sequence). Trimming shortened V by 0 bases and J by 7 bases, and 15 bases separated the two germline ends. CDR3 nucleotide sequence: TGTGCCAGCAGTTTATCGAGGTTGACAGACGCTGGCTACACCTTC. As protein: CASSLSRLTDAGYTF.

This clonotype has a count of ten or more. The rearrangement joins TRBV15 to TRBJ1-1; 7 bases fit TRBD1. This CDR3 has 16 residues. In germline, CDR1 is LNHNV, CDR2 YYDKDF (reference sequence). V lost 0 bases and J lost 6; bases outside the gene matches: 10. CDR3: CATSRDRGTAVAEAFF. As DNA, the CDR3 is TGTGCCACCAGCAGAGACAGGGGGACGGCTGTGGCTGAAGCTTTCTTT.

The genes are TRBV7-2 and TRBJ1-4, with a weak D call TRBD1 (6 bases). The CDR3 is 16 residues long. Trimming took off 0 bases at V and 7 bases at J, with 15 bases between the two ends. Germline V gene lookup returns CDR1 SGHTA and CDR2 FQGNSA. The DNA of the CDR3 is TGTGCCAGCAGCTTAGCGCTTGGGGGGCGAGGTGAAAAACTGTTTTTT. Amino acids: CASSLALGGRGEKLFF.

This clonotype was counted ten times or more. The junction shows a germline mismatch at one end, possibly a read error. The CDR3 reads CASSFGAGEPYF. In nucleotides, the CDR3 is TGTGCCAGCAGTTTCGGGGCAGGTGAGCCGTACTTC. This chain connects TRBV12-3 or TRBV12-4 to TRBJ2-7; either TRBD1 or TRBD2 may supply D (5 bases each). This CDR3 has 12 residues.

This clonotype was seen only a few times. The rearrangement joins TRBV27 to TRBJ2-7; 7 bases match TRBD1. This CDR3 contains 12 residues. Trimming removed 8 bases from V and 5 bases from J; junction bases left unmatched: 6. Germline CDR1 MNHEY, CDR2 SMNVEV (reference sequence). The CDR3 DNA sequence: TGTGCCAGCGGGCCCGACAGGGACGAGCAGTACTTC. Translating gives CASGPDRDEQYF.

This clonotype has ten or more counts. V and J are TRBV7-2 and TRBJ1-2; D is unresolved. The CDR3 has 11 amino acids. Between the trimmed V and J ends, which lost 2 bases and 5 bases, there was a span of 3 bases. CDR1 and CDR2 (germline): SGHTA, FQGNSA. Written as DNA, the CDR3 is TGTGCCAGCAGCTTAAGATATGGCTACACCTTC. Encoded protein: CASSLRYGYTF.

This clonotype was counted many times. V and J are TRBV28 and TRBJ1-4; D is unclear. The CDR3 consists of 13 residues. CDR1 is MDHEN and CDR2 is SYDVKM in the germline V gene. The V end lost 11 bases, the J end lost 3 bases, and 13 bases lay between the germline ends. In nucleotides, the CDR3 is TGTGCCGCCCGGGGTAGGGCTAATGAAAAACTGTTTTTT. This translates into CAARGRANEKLFF.

This clonotype was picked up a small number of times. This chain uses TRBV2 with TRBJ2-7, with D tentatively TRBD2 (6 bases). Trimming shortened V by 3 bases and J by 1 base, and 16 bases separated the two germline ends. Germline loops: CDR1 SNHLY, CDR2 FYNNEI. CDR3 length: 16 residues. CDR3 sequence: CASSEGWGLLSYEQYF. In DNA form, the CDR3 reads TGTGCCAGCAGTGAGGGGTGGGGACTCCTATCCTACGAGCAGTACTTC.

A remark on this clonotype: This sequence may be a read error, since a much larger clone differs from it by one base. The rearrangement joins TRBV20-1 to TRBJ2-7, with 9 bases lining up with TRBD1. Per the germline V gene, CDR1 is DFQATT and CDR2 is SNEGSKA (reference sequence). This CDR3 comprises 14 residues. The ends lost 3 bases at V and 3 bases at J; junction bases unmatched: 6. CDR3 sequence (DNA): TGCAGTGCTAGGGGGGACAGGGAAGGCTACGAGCAGTACTTC. Its translation is CSARGDREGYEQYF.

This clonotype was seen more than once but under ten times. The chain recombines TRBV28 with TRBJ2-5; perhaps TRBD2 as D (5 bases). Germline V lookup: CDR1 MDHEN, CDR2 SYDVKM. V was shortened by 8 bases and J by 3 bases, with 10 bases between the two germline ends. This CDR3 region has 12 residues. The CDR3 DNA follows: TGTGCCAGCTGGGAGAATAAAGAGACCCAGTACTTC. This codes for CASWENKETQYF.

Remarks on this clonotype: A much larger clone lies one base from this, so it may be a read error. In this CDR3 the conserved last residue, phenylalanine or tryptophan, is missing, so a read error is likely. The chain recombines TRBV7-2 with TRBJ2-1; 12 bases fit TRBD2. The CDR3 length is 16 residues. V lost 1 base and J lost 4; bases outside the gene matches: 2. Germline-derived CDR1 and CDR2 are SGHTA and FQGNSA. Here the CDR3 reads CASSLVTSGSYNEQFC. In nucleotides, the CDR3 is TGTGCCAGCAGCTTAGTGACTAGCGGGAGTTACAATGAGCAGTTCTGC.

This clonotype was seen only a few times. The chain uses TRBV10-3 and TRBJ1-5; D might be TRBD1 (5 bases). Between the trimmed V and J ends, which lost 6 bases and 0 bases, there was a span of 15 bases. The CDR3 length is 16 residues. Germline assignment: CDR1 ENHRY and CDR2 SYGVKD. Written as DNA, the CDR3 is TGTGCCATCAGCGCCGCGGGGGGAGATAGCAATCAGCCCCAGCATTTT. It is translated as CAISAAGGDSNQPQHF.

The chain uses TRBV20-1 and TRBJ2-6, with D tentatively TRBD1 or TRBD2 (5 bases each). The V end lost 3 bases, the J end lost 0 bases, and 18 bases lay between the germline ends. Germline V gene data show CDR1 as DFQATT and CDR2 as SNEGSKA (reference sequence). This CDR3 spans 18 amino acids. The CDR3 DNA reads TGCAGTGCTAGTGACCTGGGGGACCCGAGCTCTGGGGCCAACGTCCTGACTTTC. Protein: CSASDLGDPSSGANVLTF.

This clonotype has a count of ten or more. This chain links TRBV20-1 with TRBJ2-1, with D maybe TRBD2 (6 bases). Germline V CDR1 and CDR2: DFQATT, SNEGSKA (reference sequence). This CDR3 has 13 residues. The ends were cut back, 6 bases at V and 5 bases at J, with 14 bases in the middle. The CDR3, as DNA: TGCAGTGCGGACTACATCCCGAACAATGAGCAGTTCTTC. Protein sequence: CSADYIPNNEQFF.

This chain joins TRBV10-3 and TRBJ2-7, with 8 nucleotides matching TRBD1. Germline CDR1 ENHRY, CDR2 SYGVKD. The CDR3 loop spans 14 amino acids. V dropped 10 bases and J dropped 3; count of bases not matched to a gene: 11. Here the CDR3 reads CATDPTGEGYEQYF. The CDR3 DNA follows: TGTGCCACCGATCCGACAGGGGAAGGCTACGAGCAGTACTTC.

This clonotype showed up just a few times. The chain uses TRBV30 and TRBJ2-1; 7 bases align to TRBD1. This CDR3 has 14 residues. CDR1 GTSNPN and CDR2 SVGIG come from the germline V gene (reference sequence). Losses at the gene ends were 0 bases for V and 7 bases for J; bases not matched to a gene: 6. Here the CDR3 reads CAWSVETGYNEQFF. CDR3 nucleotides: TGTGCCTGGAGTGTAGAGACAGGGTATAATGAGCAGTTCTTC. The whole variable domain, remainder taken from reference TRBV30 and TRBJ2-1, is SQTIHQWPATLVQPVGSPLSLECTVEGTSNPNLYWYRQAAGRGLQLLFYSVGIGQISSEVPQNLSASRPQDRQFILSSKKLLLSDSGFYLCAWSVETGYNEQFFGPGTRLTVL.

This clonotype was seen a handful of times. This chain links TRBV11-2 with TRBJ2-7; D perhaps matches TRBD2 (6 bases). The CDR3 sequence is 12 residues long. The V gene's germline CDR1 is SGHAT and CDR2 FQNNGV. V dropped 5 bases and J dropped 6 bases, with 11 bases sitting between them. The CDR3 sequence: CASSKLASEQYF. The CDR3, as DNA: TGTGCCAGCAGCAAACTAGCTAGCGAGCAGTACTTC.